The 28 T cell receptor beta chains below come from one sample, sequenced in a study of T cell changes during pregnancy in multiple sclerosis. Method: immunoSEQ multiplex PCR; TCRdb's copy keeps in-frame clones and lacks some. This repertoire shows approximately 25,000 clones, 85% to 90% found once; its top ten account for 7% to 10%. The input for sequencing was CD8+ T cells from peripheral blood mononuclear cells, taken in the second trimester of pregnancy. These receptors all come from a female donor with multiple sclerosis, enrolled in a pregnancy study.

The chain combines TRBV6-1 with TRBJ2-2, with TRBD2 identical over 10 bases. The V segment lost 4 bases and the J segment 3 bases; nucleotides outside the gene matches: 8. Germline CDR1 reads MNHNS; CDR2 reads SASEGT. The CDR3 has 17 residues. The CDR3 sequence is CASSVLTSGFHTGELFF. For the CDR3, the DNA is TGTGCCAGCAGTGTTCTGACTAGCGGGTTTCACACCGGGGAGCTGTTTTTT.

The chain carries TRBV28 and TRBJ2-6; D uncertain. The V and J ends lost 8 bases and 1 base respectively, with 3 bases between them. Germline V gives CDR1 MDHEN, CDR2 SYDVKM. The CDR3 has 12 amino acids. CDR3 bases: TGTGCCAGCCGGTCTGGGGCCAACGTCCTGACTTTC. Translation gives CASRSGANVLTF.

V gene TRBV19 combines with J gene TRBJ2-1; 8 nucleotides align to TRBD2. CDR3 size: 15 residues. V lost 2 bases to trimming and J lost 2 bases; unmatched junction nucleotides: 2. Germline CDR1 is LNHDA and CDR2 is SQIVND (reference sequence). The CDR3 loop is CASSIRRGAYNEQFF. Written as DNA, the CDR3 is TGTGCCAGTAGTATAAGGCGGGGGGCCTACAATGAGCAGTTCTTC.

V gene TRBV2 combines with J gene TRBJ1-5, with TRBD1 matching over 7 bases. Germline V CDR1 and CDR2: SNHLY, FYNNEI. CDR3 length equals 15 residues. J lost 6 bases, V lost 2 bases, and 7 bases had no gene match. The CDR3 loop is CASSEPDRPGQPQHF. The CDR3 region has the DNA TGTGCCAGCAGTGAACCGGACAGGCCGGGTCAGCCCCAGCATTTT. Full variable domain (remainder filled in from reference TRBV2 and TRBJ1-5): EPEVTQTPSHQVTQMGQEVILRCVPISNHLYFYWYRQILGQKVEFLVSFYNNEISEKSEIFDDQFSVERPDGSNFTLKIRSTKLEDSAMYFCASSEPDRPGQPQHFGDGTRLSIL.

The chain combines TRBV7-2 with TRBJ2-3, with D maybe TRBD1 (8 bases). V was trimmed by 2 bases and J by 4 bases, leaving 13 bases between them. CDR3 length: 15 residues. Germline CDR1 reads SGHTA; CDR2 reads FQGNSA. CDR3 sequence (DNA): TGTGCCAGCAGCTTAACAGGGGGAGGGTCAGATACGCAGTATTTT. This sequence encodes CASSLTGGGSDTQYF. The full variable domain, in which reference TRBV7-2 and TRBJ2-3 provide the parts outside the CDR3, is GAGVSQSPSNKVTEKGKDVELRCDPISGHTALYWYRQSLGQGLEFLIYFQGNSAPDKSGLPSDRFSAERTGGSVSTLTIQRTQQEDSAVYLCASSLTGGGSDTQYFGPGTRLTVL.

The J gene is TRBJ2-5, the V gene TRBV5-1, with D maybe TRBD2 (5 bases). The CDR3 totals 18 residues. Trimming cost V 4 bases and J 2 bases, with 24 bases left between them. Germline V CDR1 and CDR2: SGHRS, YFSETQ. The CDR3 DNA reads as TGCGCCAGCAGCCCGACCTCGGTGAGGGCGGTACCTCAAGAGACCCAGTACTTC. The encoded protein is CASSPTSVRAVPQETQYF. The entire variable domain, with the rest obtained from reference TRBV5-1 and TRBJ2-5, is as follows: KAGVTQTPRYLIKTRGQQVTLSCSPISGHRSVSWYQQTPGQGLQFLFEYFSETQRNKGNFPGRFSGRQFSNSRSEMNVSTLELGDSALYLCASSPTSVRAVPQETQYFGPGTRLLVL.

The chain carries TRBV6-1 and TRBJ2-2, with TRBD2 matching over 7 bases. In germline, CDR1 is MNHNS, CDR2 SASEGT. The trim removed 2 bases at V and 5 bases at J, leaving 8 bases unmatched. The CDR3 sequence is 16 residues long. In DNA form, the CDR3 reads TGTGCCAGCAGTGAACTCGCGGGGGTTGGTACCGGGGAGCTGTTTTTT. This translates into CASSELAGVGTGELFF.

Only one count was recorded for this clone. The chain has TRBV4-3 and TRBJ1-4, with D tentatively TRBD1 (5 bases). The CDR3 length is 17 residues. The V and J ends lost 5 bases and 0 bases respectively, with 16 bases between them. Germline V CDR1 and CDR2: LGHNA, YSLEER. The CDR3 reads CASSSQGEGATNEKLFF. CDR3 coding DNA: TGCGCCAGCAGCTCCCAAGGGGAGGGTGCAACTAATGAAAAACTGTTTTTT.

This clone was seen only a few times. The CDR3 coding sequence is TGTGCCAGCAGCAAATCCCCGTTGCGAGCGGGGGGGCCTTTTGGCACAGATACGCAGTATTTT. Protein: CASSKSPLRAGGPFGTDTQYF. The rearrangement links TRBV21-1 to TRBJ2-3; the tabulated D call, TRBD2, remains unverified against the DNA. TRBV21-1 is a recognized pseudogene. The CDR3 is 21 residues long.

V is TRBV7-8 and J is TRBJ1-5; D gene uncertain. V lost 4 bases and J lost 0, with 10 bases in between. The CDR3 totals 15 residues. Germline values: CDR1 SGHVS, CDR2 FQNEAQ. The CDR3 loop reads CASSSFEGSNQPQHF. The DNA of the CDR3 is TGTGCCAGCAGCTCCTTCGAGGGTAGCAATCAGCCCCAGCATTTT.

This chain joins TRBV27 and TRBJ2-3; D uncertain. Germline V CDR1 and CDR2: MNHEY, SMNVEV (reference sequence). Between the trimmed V and J ends, which lost 5 bases and 0 bases, there was a span of 9 bases. The CDR3 runs to 14 residues. The CDR3, as DNA: TGTGCCAGCAGTCCGAACTTCAGCACAGATACGCAGTATTTT. Its protein is CASSPNFSTDTQYF.

The chain links TRBV19 to TRBJ2-3, with 12 bases identical to TRBD2. The CDR3 totals 15 residues. Germline V gene data show CDR1 as LNHDA and CDR2 as SQIVND (reference sequence). V shed 5 bases, J shed 6 bases, and the junction held 6 bases outside the gene matches. CDR3 loop: CASSSPGLAGDTQYF. The CDR3 DNA is TGTGCCAGTAGTTCCCCGGGACTAGCGGGCGATACGCAGTATTTT.

This rearrangement joins TRBV9 to TRBJ2-1, with 7 bases matching TRBD2. The CDR3 has 15 residues. Germline values: CDR1 SGDLS, CDR2 YYNGEE. The V segment lost 0 bases and the J segment 3 bases; nucleotides outside the gene matches: 3. CDR3 bases: TGTGCCAGCAGCGTAGATGCGGGGGTCTACAATGAGCAGTTCTTC. Translating gives CASSVDAGVYNEQFF.

This sequence joins TRBV28 and TRBJ2-3, with 8 positions matching TRBD2. V was clipped by 6 bases and J by 1 base; unmatched bases: 3. The germline CDR1 and CDR2 sequences are MDHEN and SYDVKM. The CDR3 loop spans 14 amino acids. As DNA, the CDR3 is TGTGCCAGCAGCCAACTAGCGGGCACAGATACGCAGTATTTT. It yields the protein CASSQLAGTDTQYF.

The V call is TRBV4-3, the J call TRBJ1-1; 10 nucleotides match TRBD1. The J segment lost 6 bases and the V segment lost 1 base, leaving 5 bases of the junction unmatched. Looked up from germline, CDR1 is LGHNA and CDR2 is YSLEER. The CDR3 is 15 amino acids. This CDR3 reads CASSQVDRGEAEAFF. CDR3 bases: TGCGCCAGCAGCCAAGTGGACAGGGGGGAGGCTGAAGCTTTCTTT.

The genes are TRBV27 and TRBJ2-1; TRBD2 matches at 7 bases. Germline values: CDR1 MNHEY, CDR2 SMNVEV (reference sequence). There are 13 residues in the CDR3. After removal of 8 bases from V and 3 bases from J, the junction contained 4 bases not matched to a gene. The CDR3 DNA follows: TGTGCCAGCGGGACTACCTACTACAATGAGCAGTTCTTC. Amino acids: CASGTTYYNEQFF.

The rearrangement uses TRBV5-1 and TRBJ1-1, with TRBD1 as a possible D gene (5 bases). With 4 bases removed from V and 0 bases from J, the gap between germline ends came to 7 bases. This CDR3 region has 13 residues. Germline loops: CDR1 SGHRS, CDR2 YFSETQ. The CDR3 DNA sequence: TGCGCCAGCAGCGCGGGGGTGAACACTGAAGCTTTCTTT. Translating it yields CASSAGVNTEAFF.

This chain links TRBV9 with TRBJ2-1; maybe TRBD2 (7 bases). Trimming stripped 3 bases from V and 2 bases from J, with 12 bases between. Per the germline V gene, CDR1 is SGDLS and CDR2 is YYNGEE. The length of the CDR3 is 15 residues. CDR3 nucleotide sequence: TGTGCCAGCAGCGAGGGGGGGAAGACCTACAATGAGCAGTTCTTC. This translates into CASSEGGKTYNEQFF.

The rearrangement uses TRBV9 and TRBJ2-1; tentative D call: TRBD2 (7 bases). The CDR3 covers 15 residues. Germline assignment: CDR1 SGDLS and CDR2 YYNGEE. Trimming removed 0 bases at V and 7 bases at J, with 14 bases between. CDR3 sequence reads: CASSVGGGHGNEQFF. The CDR3 DNA reads as TGTGCCAGCAGCGTAGGGGGGGGCCACGGGAATGAGCAGTTCTTC.

This clone has just a few counts. The V call is TRBV19, the J call TRBJ1-1, with 10 bases lining up with TRBD1. Unmatched junction bases numbered 16, after V lost 8 bases and J lost 7 bases. Germline V lookup: CDR1 LNHDA, CDR2 SQIVND (reference sequence). This CDR3 is built from 16 residues. The CDR3 DNA is TGTGCCAGTGGGGAATCCGGGACAGGGGTCTATAGTGAAGCTTTCTTT. It specifies CASGESGTGVYSEAFF.

This rearrangement joins TRBV6-5 to TRBJ1-6; D might be TRBD1 (5 bases). Per germline, CDR1 MNHEY and CDR2 SVGAGI. The V and J ends lost 6 bases and 8 bases respectively, with 17 bases between them. The CDR3 is 15 amino acids. In DNA, the CDR3 is TGTGCCAGCAGCCCCGCGGGGGATGGGCATTCACCCCTCCACTTT. This codes for CASSPAGDGHSPLHF.

The sample holds a few counts of this clone. The V call is TRBV15, the J call TRBJ1-5, with a weak D call TRBD1 (6 bases). The V end was cut by 3 bases, the J end by 7 bases, with 16 bases between. Germline V gene data show CDR1 as LNHNV and CDR2 as YYDKDF (reference sequence). This CDR3 spans 15 amino acids. Here the CDR3 DNA reads TGTGCCACCAGCAGTGCTCGGGAGGGGGGGCAGCCCCAGCATTTT. It encodes CATSSAREGGQPQHF.

The chain is built from TRBV28 and TRBJ2-7, with a tentative D call TRBD2 (6 bases). The CDR3 has 14 amino acids. CDR1 and CDR2 from the germline V gene are MDHEN and SYDVKM. The V end lost 5 bases, the J end lost 0 bases, and 11 bases lay between the germline ends. Written as DNA, the CDR3 is TGTGCCAGCAGTACTGCCGGGGGCTCCTACGAGCAGTACTTC. Protein sequence: CASSTAGGSYEQYF.

This rearrangement joins TRBV4-3 to TRBJ2-3; 8 bases map to TRBD2. CDR3 length: 16 amino acids. CDR1 is LGHNA, CDR2 YSLEER, per germline. Trimming took 0 bases from V and 2 from J; bases not matched to a gene: 4. The CDR3 spells CASSQDYGGATDTQYF. DNA for the CDR3: TGCGCCAGCAGCCAAGATTACGGGGGGGCCACAGATACGCAGTATTTT.

The rearrangement links TRBV7-8 to TRBJ1-2; D is ambiguous. The CDR3 loop spans 15 amino acids. V gave up 5 bases and J gave up 5 bases, with 18 bases separating them. Per the germline V gene, CDR1 is SGHVS and CDR2 is FQNEAQ. DNA for the CDR3: TGTGCCAGCAGCCCGGGAAGGATGACCGAATATGGCTACACCTTC. It encodes CASSPGRMTEYGYTF.

The chain links TRBV4-3 to TRBJ2-5, with 14 bases aligning to TRBD2. The DNA end favors TRBJ2-7, so the J call may be wrong. The germline V gene has CDR1 LGHNA and CDR2 YSLEER. The CDR3 is 16 amino acids. CDR3: CASSQGLAGVYYEQYF. The CDR3, as DNA: TGCGCCAGCAGCCAGGGACTAGCGGGGGTTTACTACGAGCAGTACTTC.

The J gene is TRBJ2-3, the V gene TRBV5-1, with 10 nucleotides matching TRBD2. This CDR3 spans 17 amino acids. Germline values: CDR1 SGHRS, CDR2 YFSETQ. V shed 0 bases and J 5 bases; nucleotides not matched to a gene: 9. The CDR3 DNA reads as TGCGCCAGCAGCTTGGCCAGCGGGGGGGCCCTGGAAGATACGCAGTATTTT. It yields the protein CASSLASGGALEDTQYF.

The rearrangement joins TRBV4-1 to TRBJ1-2, with a weak D call TRBD1 (5 bases). V lost 0 bases and J lost 4, with 12 bases in between. CDR3 length: 15 amino acids. The V gene's germline CDR1 is MGHRA and CDR2 YSYEKL. CDR3 loop: CASSQEKGHAYGYTF. CDR3 in DNA: TGCGCCAGCAGCCAAGAAAAGGGGCATGCCTATGGCTACACCTTC.